This section outlines one T cell receptor beta chain sequence together with its context. This clonotype was observed a handful of times. The specificity of this receptor is unknown. There are no base qualities to consult, and no much larger clone falls within one base. These data are taken from a study of T cell repertoires in cytomegalovirus infection (dated by TCRdb to the late 2010s). For context, the study as a whole: Because public TCR beta signatures pointed to carriage of CMV infection together with the matching HLA type, the HLA type of each donor mattered for the analysis. The study at large found these results: The ex vivo response was dominated by HLA-C-restricted CMV-specific TCR beta clonotypes, and the single most frequent clonotype in two of eight donors was supplied by these HLA-C-restricted clonotypes. In both this cohort and an independent cohort of 352 donors, the cumulative frequency of public TCR beta family members distinguished carriers of CMV infection plus the relevant HLA type.

TCRdb shows the sequencer as Illumina HiSeq 1500. TCRdb redid the processing of the public reads, applying fastp at Q25 and MiXCR, and retained in-frame beta chains. Rows with one shared CDR3 protein collapse into an entry with the most common genes and DNA. This sample holds some 270,000 distinct CDR3 sequences; more than 15% were observed only once. Jointly, the top ten make up 40% to 55% of the sample. This receptor was obtained from a human donor in good health (CMV status not recorded). Some clones in this sample may be carry-over from other donors' samples. Input material: CD8+ T cells from PBMCs.

The sequenced DNA is TGCGCCAGCAGCTTGGACCGGACAGGGTACAATGAGCAGTTCTTC. This is translated as CASSLDRTGYNEQFF. The chain uses TRBV5-1 and TRBJ2-1, with TRBD1 matching 8 junction bases. The CDR3 contains 15 residues, cysteine and phenylalanine counted. The retained sequence is limited to the CDR3, 45 bases, with the frame set at the first base. V lost 0 bases and J lost 4 bases, and the count of bases not matched to a germline gene is 3. CDR1 SGHRS and CDR2 YFSETQ are derived from the germline V gene.